This T cell receptor (beta chain) stems from a study of T cell responses to AZD1222 COVID-19 vaccine (dated by TCRdb to the early 2020s). For the study in its entirety: A total of more than 230 trial participants underwent TCR sequencing, of whom approximately 210 received two doses of AZD1222 and 26 received two doses of the MenACWY control vaccine. Trial participants were enrolled by age into subgroups of 18-55, 56-69 and 70-plus years, and roughly 160, 29 and 62 TCR-sequenced participants, respectively, were included in these subgroups.

This clone has only one observation. The clone's antigen remains unknown. One base away there is no much larger clone; base qualities are not given. The CDR3 regions of human TCRbeta chains were analyzed by immunosequencing. As for the authors' bioinformatics: TCRs in the repertoires were matched against a reference library of SARS-CoV-2-specific TCRs that had been generated with the MIRA antigen-specificity platform. Breadth was defined as the fraction of unique TCRs that were SARS-CoV-2-associated, and depth was defined as the fraction of total T cells that were SARS-CoV-2-associated. Using the MIRA data, each spike-specific TCR was assigned both to the spike region to which the TCR was reactive and to a CD4 or CD8 class. Log10-transformed breadth and depth values were compared by one-way ANOVA with Sidak's multiple comparisons tests. Here the immuneACCESS table is served through TCRdb, limited to in-frame sequences with V and J called. Missing clones are a known gap in these copies; in checked studies unresolved V genes cover under half, and the rest lacks a known reason. V and J calls and clone size are given by that table; D and trimming were obtained from the DNA. This sample holds 160,000 or so clones; roughly 92% were observed only once. The ten top clones hold just over 5% of the sample.

Points the paper makes about the study in general: The 56-69-year group was small, and its depth increase did not reach significance, likely because of low power. Conclusions about previously exposed vaccinees are limited because only a handful of AZD1222 recipients were SARS-CoV-2 seropositive at baseline. Because no samples from the day 14 peak response were available, repertoires could be characterized only after the peak T cell response. After two AZD1222 doses, spike-specific TCR breadth and depth were significantly higher than at day 0 and than in MenACWY recipients. Epitopes outside the regions mutated in the B.1.351 and B.1.1.7 variants were reportedly recognized by nearly half of the unique spike-specific TCRs. The vaccine-associated CD4 TCRs covered the entire spike protein, and the dominant responses fell in regions 160-218 and 743-854. Most participants were white British and females outnumbered males, and the authors suggested that clonal diversity may have been underestimated.

The sample's time point label is to be understood as: about 28 days (+/-7) after the second vaccine dose. AZD1222 recipients with second doses at about 4 weeks or about 12 weeks were pooled, because spike-specific TCR depth and breadth did not differ between schedules. Vaccinee samples came from UK trials COV001 and COV002, including a single-blind randomized controlled phase 2/3 trial of AZD1222 (ChAdOx1 nCoV-19) in healthy adults. For TCRbeta chain sequencing, PBMC samples were collected from trial participants at day 0 and at day 28 after the second dose. The CDR3 runs 15 residues from the cysteine to the phenylalanine. Only CDR3 DNA remains: 45 bases, in frame from the first base. The germline V gene (reference sequence) gives CDR1 as GTSNPN and CDR2 as SVGIG. Trimmed from V: 3 bases; trimmed from J: 0 bases; junction bases lacking a gene match: 7.

Recombination connected TRBV30 to TRBJ1-1; 7 central bases correspond to TRBD1. Specimen: peripheral blood, collected 28 days after the second AZD1222 dose. The sequence was collected from an adult who received the AZD1222 COVID-19 vaccine. In nucleotides, the sequence is TGTGCCTGGAGGAAACAGGGGCAGATGAACACTGAAGCTTTCTTT. It is translated as CAWRKQGQMNTEAFF.